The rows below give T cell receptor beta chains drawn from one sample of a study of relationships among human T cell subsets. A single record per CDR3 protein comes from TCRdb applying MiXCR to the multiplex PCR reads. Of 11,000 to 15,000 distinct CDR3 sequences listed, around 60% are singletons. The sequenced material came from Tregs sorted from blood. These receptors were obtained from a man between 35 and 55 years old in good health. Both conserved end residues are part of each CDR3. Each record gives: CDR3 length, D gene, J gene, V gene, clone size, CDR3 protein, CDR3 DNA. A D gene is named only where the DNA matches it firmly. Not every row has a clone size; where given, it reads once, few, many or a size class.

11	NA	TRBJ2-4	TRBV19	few	CATQMGTVQYF	TGTGCCACCCAAATGGGGACCGTTCAGTACTTC
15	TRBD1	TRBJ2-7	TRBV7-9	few	CASSARSGQPYEQYF	TGTGCCAGCAGCGCCCGTTCGGGACAGCCTTACGAGCAGTACTTC
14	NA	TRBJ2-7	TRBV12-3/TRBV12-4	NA	CASSLGASSYEQYF	TGTGCCAGCAGTTTGGGCGCCAGCTCCTACGAGCAGTACTTC
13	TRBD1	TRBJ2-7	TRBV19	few	CASSPDGQDEQYF	TGTGCCAGTAGTCCGGACGGACAGGACGAGCAGTACTTC
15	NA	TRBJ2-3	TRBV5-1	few	CASSLWVGRADTQYF	TGCGCCAGCAGCCTCTGGGTCGGCCGTGCAGATACGCAGTATTTT
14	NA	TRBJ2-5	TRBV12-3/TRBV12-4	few	CASSTSGVGETQYF	TGTGCCAGCAGTACGTCAGGGGTGGGAGAGACCCAGTACTTC
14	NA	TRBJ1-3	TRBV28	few	CASSIQTPGNTIYF	TGTGCCAGCAGTATCCAGACTCCGGGAAACACCATATATTTT
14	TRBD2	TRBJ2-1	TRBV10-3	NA	CAISEKREKNEQFF	TGTGCCATCAGTGAAAAGCGGGAGAAGAATGAGCAGTTCTTC
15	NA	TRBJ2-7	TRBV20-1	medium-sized	CSARDWGETPYEQYF	TGCAGTGCTAGAGATTGGGGGGAGACCCCCTACGAGCAGTACTTC
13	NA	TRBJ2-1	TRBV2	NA	CASRLTGMNEQFF	TGTGCCAGCAGATTGACAGGAATGAATGAGCAGTTCTTC